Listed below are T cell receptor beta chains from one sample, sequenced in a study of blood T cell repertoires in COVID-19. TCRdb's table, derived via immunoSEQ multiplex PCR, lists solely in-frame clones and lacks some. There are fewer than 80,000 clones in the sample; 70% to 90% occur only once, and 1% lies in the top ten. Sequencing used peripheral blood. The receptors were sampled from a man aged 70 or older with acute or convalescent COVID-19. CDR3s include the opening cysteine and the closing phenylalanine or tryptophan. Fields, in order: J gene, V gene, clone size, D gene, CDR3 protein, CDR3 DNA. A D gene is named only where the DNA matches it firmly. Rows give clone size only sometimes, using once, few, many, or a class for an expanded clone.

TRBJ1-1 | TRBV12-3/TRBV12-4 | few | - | CASSLQGFSEAFF | TGTGCCAGCAGTTTACAGGGTTTTAGTGAAGCTTTCTTT
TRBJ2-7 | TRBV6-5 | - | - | CASSPGSSSSYEQYF | TGTGCCAGCAGTCCCGGATCTAGCAGCTCCTACGAGCAGTACTTC
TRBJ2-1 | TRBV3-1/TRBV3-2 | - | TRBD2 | CASSLSSGSYNEQFF | TGTGCCAGCAGCCTTTCTAGCGGGAGTTACAATGAGCAGTTCTTC
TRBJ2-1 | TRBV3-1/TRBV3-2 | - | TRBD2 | CASKGTGGASGSSWAYNEQFF | TGTGCCAGCAAGGGGACGGGGGGGGCTAGCGGGAGTAGTTGGGCCTACAATGAGCAGTTCTTC
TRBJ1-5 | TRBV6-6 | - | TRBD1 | CAGGPGGVQPQHF | TGTGCCGGAGGGCCAGGGGGAGTGCAGCCCCAGCATTTT
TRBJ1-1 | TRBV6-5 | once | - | CASSYTIDSVTEAFF | TGTGCCAGCAGTTACACCATAGACAGTGTCACTGAAGCTTTCTTT
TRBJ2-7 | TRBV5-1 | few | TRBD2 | CASSWRTSGSDEQYF | TGCGCCAGCAGCTGGCGGACTAGCGGGAGTGACGAGCAGTACTTC
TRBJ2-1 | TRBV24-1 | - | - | CATSDFPRNEQFF | TGTGCCACCAGTGATTTTCCCCGCAATGAGCAGTTCTTC
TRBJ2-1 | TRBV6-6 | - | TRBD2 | CASSERGGEQFF | TGTGCCAGCAGTGAGCGGGGGGGCGAGCAGTTCTTC
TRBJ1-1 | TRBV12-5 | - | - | CASGLAGNAIEAFF | TGTGCTAGTGGACTAGCGGGGAATGCCATTGAAGCTTTCTTT
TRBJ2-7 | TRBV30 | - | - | CAWSGGSYEQYF | TGTGCCTGGAGTGGAGGGTCCTACGAGCAGTACTTC
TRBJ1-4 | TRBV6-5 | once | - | CAIRGREDEKLFF | TGTGCCATCCGGGGTAGGGAGGATGAAAAACTGTTTTTT
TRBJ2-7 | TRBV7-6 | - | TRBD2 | CASSLGSAGETEQYF | TGTGCCAGCAGCTTAGGATCAGCGGGAGAAACCGAGCAGTACTTC
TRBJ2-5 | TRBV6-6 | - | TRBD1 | CASSLSRVGQGAFGETQYF | TGTGCCAGCAGTCTCTCGAGGGTCGGACAGGGGGCGTTCGGGGAGACCCAGTACTTC
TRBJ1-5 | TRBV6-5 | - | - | CASSIGGISNQPQHF | TGTGCCAGCAGCATCGGGGGGATAAGCAATCAGCCCCAGCATTTT
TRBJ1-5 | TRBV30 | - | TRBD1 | CAWKGQGLGNQPQHF | TGTGCCTGGAAGGGACAGGGGTTGGGCAATCAGCCCCAGCATTTT
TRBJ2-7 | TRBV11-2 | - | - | CASSLNRAYEQYF | TGTGCCAGCAGCTTAAACAGAGCCTACGAGCAGTACTTC
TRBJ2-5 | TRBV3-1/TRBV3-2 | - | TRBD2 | CASSPSGGKETQYF | TGTGCCAGCAGCCCTAGCGGGGGAAAAGAGACCCAGTACTTC
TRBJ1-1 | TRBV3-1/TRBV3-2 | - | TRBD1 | CASSQGQGTTEAFF | TGTGCCAGCAGCCAAGGACAGGGTACCACTGAAGCTTTCTTT
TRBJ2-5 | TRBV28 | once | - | CASSLFGQGLQETQYF | TGTGCCAGCAGTTTATTTGGTCAGGGTTTACAAGAGACCCAGTACTTC
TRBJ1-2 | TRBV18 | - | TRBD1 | CASSPLQGDGYTF | TGTGCCAGCTCACCGCTACAGGGGGATGGCTACACCTTC
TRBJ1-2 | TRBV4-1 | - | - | CASSQVSVYGYTF | TGCGCCAGCAGCCAAGTTTCGGTCTATGGCTACACCTTC
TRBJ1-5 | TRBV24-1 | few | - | CATSDFRGQPQHF | TGTGCCACCAGTGATTTCAGGGGTCAGCCCCAGCATTTT
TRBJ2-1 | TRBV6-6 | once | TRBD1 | CASSPGTGITYNEQFF | TGTGCCAGCAGTCCCGGGACAGGGATAACTTACAATGAGCAGTTCTTC
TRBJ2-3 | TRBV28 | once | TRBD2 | CASMIAGTTPTDTQYF | TGTGCCAGCATGATAGCTGGGACTACCCCCACAGATACGCAGTATTTT
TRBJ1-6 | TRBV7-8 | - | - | CASSPRSPPLHF | TGTGCCAGCAGCCCAAGGAGCCCTCCCCTCCACTTT
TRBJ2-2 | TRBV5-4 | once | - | CASSPETGELFF | TGTGCCAGCAGCCCGGAGACCGGGGAGCTGTTTTTT
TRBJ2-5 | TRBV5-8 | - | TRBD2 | CASSLGASAGGQETQYF | TGTGCCAGCAGCTTGGGAGCTTCAGCGGGGGGACAAGAGACCCAGTACTTC
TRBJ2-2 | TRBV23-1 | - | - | CASRSNLDGLNTGELFF | TGCGCCAGCAGATCAAATTTGGACGGACTGAACACCGGGGAGCTGTTTTTT
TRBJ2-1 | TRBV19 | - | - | CASRQGMGEQFF | TGTGCCAGTAGGCAGGGGATGGGTGAGCAGTTCTTC
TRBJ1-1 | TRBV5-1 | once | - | CASTGNTEAFF | TGCGCCAGCACGGGGAACACTGAAGCTTTCTTT
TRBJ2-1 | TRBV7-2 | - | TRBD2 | CASSLEGSGSGNEQFF | TGTGCCAGCAGCTTAGAAGGTAGCGGGAGTGGGAATGAGCAGTTCTTC
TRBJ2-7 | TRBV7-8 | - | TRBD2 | CASSRLGSGSTYEQYF | TGTGCCAGCAGCCGCTTGGGTAGCGGGAGTACGTACGAGCAGTACTTC
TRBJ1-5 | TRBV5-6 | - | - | CASSLGQISNQPQHF | TGTGCCAGCAGCCTCGGACAGATTAGCAATCAGCCCCAGCATTTT
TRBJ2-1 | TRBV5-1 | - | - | CASSTDGLGDNEQFF | TGCGCCAGCAGCACTGATGGGTTAGGGGACAATGAGCAGTTCTTC
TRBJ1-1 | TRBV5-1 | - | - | CASSWLGVEGTEAFF | TGCGCCAGCAGCTGGTTGGGGGTGGAGGGGACTGAAGCTTTCTTT
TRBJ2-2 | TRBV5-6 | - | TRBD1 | CASSAVLTGSTGELFF | TGTGCCAGCAGCGCCGTTTTGACAGGGAGCACCGGGGAGCTGTTTTTT
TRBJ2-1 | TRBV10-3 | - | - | CAISAMTAHPYNEQFF | TGTGCCATCAGTGCGATGACAGCCCACCCCTACAATGAGCAGTTCTTC
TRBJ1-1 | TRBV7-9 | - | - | CASMGLNTEAFF | TGTGCCAGCATGGGCCTGAACACTGAAGCTTTCTTT
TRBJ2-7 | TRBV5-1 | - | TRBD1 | CASSFTGDPYEQYF | TGCGCCAGCAGCTTTACAGGGGACCCCTACGAGCAGTACTTC
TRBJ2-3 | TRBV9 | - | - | CASSVYYTDTQYF | TGTGCCAGCAGCGTATATTACACAGATACGCAGTATTTT
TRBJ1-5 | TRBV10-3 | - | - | CAISEGTGGAPNQPQHF | TGTGCCATCAGTGAAGGTACGGGGGGGGCCCCAAATCAGCCCCAGCATTTT
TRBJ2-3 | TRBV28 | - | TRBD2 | CASWTQGLAGGTTDTQYF | TGTGCCAGCTGGACCCAGGGACTAGCGGGAGGCACCACAGATACGCAGTATTTT
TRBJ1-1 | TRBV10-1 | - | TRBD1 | CASKRDRVATEAFF | TGCGCCAGCAAAAGGGACAGGGTGGCCACTGAAGCTTTCTTT
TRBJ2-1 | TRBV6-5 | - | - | CASRPPGSDEQFF | TGTGCCAGCAGGCCGCCCGGGTCCGATGAGCAGTTCTTC
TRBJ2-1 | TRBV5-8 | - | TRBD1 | CARDREFSNEQFF | TGTGCCAGAGACAGGGAATTTAGCAATGAGCAGTTCTTC
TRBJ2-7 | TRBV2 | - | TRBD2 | CASSKLAGGGSSYEQYF | TGTGCCAGCTCAAAGTTAGCGGGGGGCGGGAGCTCCTACGAGCAGTACTTC
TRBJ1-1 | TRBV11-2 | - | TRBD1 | CASGVRTGGRYEAFF | TGTGCCAGCGGCGTGCGGACAGGGGGCCGATACGAAGCTTTCTTT
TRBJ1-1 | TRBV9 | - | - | CASSVAPQRQNEAFF | TGTGCCAGCAGCGTAGCCCCACAAAGACAAAATGAAGCTTTCTTT
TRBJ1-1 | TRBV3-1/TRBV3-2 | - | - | CASSHRDQGYTEAFF | TGTGCCAGCAGCCATAGGGACCAGGGGTACACTGAAGCTTTCTTT
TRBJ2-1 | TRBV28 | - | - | CASSPPDFNNEQFF | TGTGCCAGCAGTCCTCCGGACTTTAACAATGAGCAGTTCTTC
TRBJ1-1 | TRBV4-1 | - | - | CASSQEITRDTEAFF | TGCGCCAGCAGCCAAGAGATAACTCGGGACACTGAAGCTTTCTTT
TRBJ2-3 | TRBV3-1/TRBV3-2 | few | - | CASSPLAGYRTDTQYF | TGTGCCAGCAGCCCTCTGGCGGGGTATCGCACAGATACGCAGTATTTT